The clone carrying this TCR beta chain was seen ten or more times. TCRdb called the PCR reads again in MiXCR, with one record for every CDR3 protein. Altogether 100,000 or so distinct CDR3 sequences are present, 51% being singletons, with the ten largest covering over 10%. The CDR3 length is 13 residues. From germline, CDR1 is MGHDK and CDR2 SYGVNS. The ends were cut back, 5 bases at V and 2 bases at J, with 4 bases in the middle. These data are taken from a study of CDR3 diversity in severe acne. Sequencing used blood. The V and J genes are TRBV25-1 and TRBJ2-6; D ambiguous. This clonotype originated in a male donor with acne. Here the CDR3 reads CASSWAGANVLTF. CDR3 nucleotide sequence: TGTGCCAGCAGTTGGGCTGGGGCCAACGTCCTGACTTTC.